This TCR beta chain was recorded in a study of PD-1 blockade in classical Hodgkin lymphoma. J lost 3 bases, V lost 4 bases, and 3 bases had no gene match. The CDR3 length is 14 residues. The germline V gene has CDR1 MNHNS and CDR2 SASEGT. Sequencing was performed with immunoSEQ multiplex PCR; in TCRdb, only in-frame clones are kept and a portion is missing. The sample holds around 91,000 clones, roughly four fifths seen once. After autologous stem cell transplantation all patients relapsed, and prior brentuximab vedotin exposure differed between cohorts. This clone was recorded a few times. The sample carries other DNA sequences with the same CDR3.

This TCR was recovered from a human donor with classical Hodgkin lymphoma. The sample consisted of peripheral blood mononuclear cells (PBMCs), taken before the second cycle of nivolumab. The chain has TRBV6-1 and TRBJ2-7; 10 nucleotides line up with TRBD1. As DNA, the CDR3 is TGTGCCAGCAGTGGCCGGGACAGGGGCTACGAGCAGTACTTC. Amino acid sequence: CASSGRDRGYEQYF.